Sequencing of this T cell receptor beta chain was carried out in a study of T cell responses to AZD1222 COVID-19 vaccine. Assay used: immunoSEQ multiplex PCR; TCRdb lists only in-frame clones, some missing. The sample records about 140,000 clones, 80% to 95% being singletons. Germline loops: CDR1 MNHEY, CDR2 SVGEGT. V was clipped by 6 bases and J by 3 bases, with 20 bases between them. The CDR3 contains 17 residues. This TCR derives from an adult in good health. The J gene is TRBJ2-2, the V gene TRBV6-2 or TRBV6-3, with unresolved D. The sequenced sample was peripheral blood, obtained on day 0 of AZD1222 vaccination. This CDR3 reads CASSSWVGPRDTGELFF. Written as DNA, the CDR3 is TGTGCCAGCAGCTCTTGGGTAGGACCCCGGGACACCGGGGAGCTGTTTTTT.